This T cell receptor (beta chain) was captured by sequencing in a study of cytomegalovirus exposure and HLA in healthy donors. PCR amplification relied on 60 Vbeta primers (plus 13 Jbeta primers). Assay: immunoSEQ multiplex PCR; the TCRdb copy retains only in-frame clones and omits some. The sample lists 200,000 or so clones, 80% to 90% occurring once. The CDR3 runs to 14 residues. The V gene's germline CDR1 is MGHRA and CDR2 YSYEKL. V dropped 4 bases and J dropped 3 bases, with 12 bases sitting between them. Concerning this clone itself: The antigen remains unidentified.

Study-level results: In a later analysis, parvovirus B19, influenza, CMV and Epstein-Barr virus appeared linked to several top co-occurrence clusters. Researchers counted roughly 150 TCR beta chains as cytomegalovirus-associated.

The source material was PBMCs. The receptor comes from a man aged 25-45 years in good health and CMV-seronegative. The V call is TRBV4-1, the J call TRBJ1-2; D is undetermined. The DNA of the CDR3 is TGCGCCAGCAGCCTCTTTGAGGTAGACTATGGCTACACCTTC. Its translation: CASSLFEVDYGYTF.